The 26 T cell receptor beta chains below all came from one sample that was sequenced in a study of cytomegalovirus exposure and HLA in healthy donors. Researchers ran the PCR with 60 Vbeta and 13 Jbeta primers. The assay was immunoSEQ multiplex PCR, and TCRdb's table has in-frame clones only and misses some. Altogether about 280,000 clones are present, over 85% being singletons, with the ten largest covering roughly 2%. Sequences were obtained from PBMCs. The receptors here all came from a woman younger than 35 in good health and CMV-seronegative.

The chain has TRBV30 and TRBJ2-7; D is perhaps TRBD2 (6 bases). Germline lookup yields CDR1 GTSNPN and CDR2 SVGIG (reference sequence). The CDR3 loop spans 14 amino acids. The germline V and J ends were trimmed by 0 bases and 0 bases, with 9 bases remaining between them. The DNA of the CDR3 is TGTGCCTGGAGTGTAGGGAGGAGCTCCTACGAGCAGTACTTC. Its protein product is CAWSVGRSSYEQYF.

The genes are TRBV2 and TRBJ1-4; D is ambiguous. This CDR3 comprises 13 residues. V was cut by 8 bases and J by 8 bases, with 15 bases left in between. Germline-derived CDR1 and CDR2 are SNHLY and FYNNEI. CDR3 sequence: CASSGLSGEKLFF. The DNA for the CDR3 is TGTGCCAGCTCAGGATTGTCGGGAGAAAAACTGTTTTTT.

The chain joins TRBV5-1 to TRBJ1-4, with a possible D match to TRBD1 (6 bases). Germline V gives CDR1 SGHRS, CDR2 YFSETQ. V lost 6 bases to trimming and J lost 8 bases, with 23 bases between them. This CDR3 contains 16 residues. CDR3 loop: CASTRTGPGVGEKLFF. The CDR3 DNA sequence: TGCGCCAGCACCCGTACAGGCCCAGGGGTTGGCGAAAAACTGTTTTTT.

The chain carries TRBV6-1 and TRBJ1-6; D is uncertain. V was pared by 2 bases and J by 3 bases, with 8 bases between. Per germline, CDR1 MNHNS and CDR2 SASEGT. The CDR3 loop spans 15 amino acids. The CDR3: CASSEYSRYNSPLHF. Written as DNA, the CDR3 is TGTGCCAGCAGTGAATACAGTCGCTATAATTCACCCCTCCACTTT.

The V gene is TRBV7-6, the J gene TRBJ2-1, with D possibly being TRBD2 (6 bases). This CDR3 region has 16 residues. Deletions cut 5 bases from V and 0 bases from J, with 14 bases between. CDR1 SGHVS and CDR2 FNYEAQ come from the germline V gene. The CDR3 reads CASSLHGGPSYNEQFF. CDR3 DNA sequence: TGTGCCAGCAGCCTCCACGGGGGACCCTCCTACAATGAGCAGTTCTTC.

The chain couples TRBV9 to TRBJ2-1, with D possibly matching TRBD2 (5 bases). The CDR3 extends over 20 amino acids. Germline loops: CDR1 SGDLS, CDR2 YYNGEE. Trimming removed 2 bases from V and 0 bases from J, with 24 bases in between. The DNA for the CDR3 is TGTGCCAGCAGCGTCCCCTCATCGGAGGCAAAAAGTAGCTCCTACAATGAGCAGTTCTTC. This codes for CASSVPSSEAKSSSYNEQFF.

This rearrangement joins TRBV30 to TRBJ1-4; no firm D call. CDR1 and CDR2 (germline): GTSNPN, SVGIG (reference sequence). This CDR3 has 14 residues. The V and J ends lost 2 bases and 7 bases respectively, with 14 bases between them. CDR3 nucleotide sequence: TGTGCCTGGAGTATTGACCGGGGAATTGAAAAACTGTTTTTT. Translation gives CAWSIDRGIEKLFF.

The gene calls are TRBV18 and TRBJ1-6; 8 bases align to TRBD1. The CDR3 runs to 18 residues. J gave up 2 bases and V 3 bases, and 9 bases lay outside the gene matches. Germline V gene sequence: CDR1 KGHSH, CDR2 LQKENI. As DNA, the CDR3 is TGTGCCAGCTCACCGGACAGGGATGTTAGCGCCTATAATTCACCCCTCCACTTT. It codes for CASSPDRDVSAYNSPLHF.

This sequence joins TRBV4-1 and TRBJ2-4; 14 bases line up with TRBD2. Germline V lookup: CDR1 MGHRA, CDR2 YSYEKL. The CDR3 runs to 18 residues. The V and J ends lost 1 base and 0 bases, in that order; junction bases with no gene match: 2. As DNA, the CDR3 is TGCGCCAGCAGCCAAGGACTAGCGGGGGGGCAAGCCAAAAACATTCAGTACTTC. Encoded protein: CASSQGLAGGQAKNIQYF.

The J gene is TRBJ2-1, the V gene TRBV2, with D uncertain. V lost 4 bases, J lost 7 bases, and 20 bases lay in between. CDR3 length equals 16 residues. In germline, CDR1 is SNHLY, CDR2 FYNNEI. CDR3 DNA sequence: TGTGCCAGCAGTGTTGCGCTAGTCCCCCTACAAAATGAGCAGTTCTTC. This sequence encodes CASSVALVPLQNEQFF.

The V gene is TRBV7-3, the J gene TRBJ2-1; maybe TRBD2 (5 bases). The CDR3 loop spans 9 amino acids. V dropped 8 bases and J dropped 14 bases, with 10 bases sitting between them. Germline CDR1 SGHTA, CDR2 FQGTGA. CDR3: CASGADKFF. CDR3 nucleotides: TGTGCCAGCGGAGCGGATAAGTTCTTC.

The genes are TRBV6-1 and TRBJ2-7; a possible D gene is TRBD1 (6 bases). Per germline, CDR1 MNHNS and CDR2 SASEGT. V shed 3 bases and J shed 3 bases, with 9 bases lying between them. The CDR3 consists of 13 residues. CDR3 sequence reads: CASSEQGFYEQYF. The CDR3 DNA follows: TGTGCCAGCAGTGAGCAGGGGTTCTACGAGCAGTACTTC.

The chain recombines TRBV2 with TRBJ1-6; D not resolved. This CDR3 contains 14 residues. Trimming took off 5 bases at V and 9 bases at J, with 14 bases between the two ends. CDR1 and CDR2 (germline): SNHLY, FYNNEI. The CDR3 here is CASSYRISGSPLHF. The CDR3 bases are TGTGCCAGCAGTTACCGGATCTCGGGTTCACCCCTCCACTTT.

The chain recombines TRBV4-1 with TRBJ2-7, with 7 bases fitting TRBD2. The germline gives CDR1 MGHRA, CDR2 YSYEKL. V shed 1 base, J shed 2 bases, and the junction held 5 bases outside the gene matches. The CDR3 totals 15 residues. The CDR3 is CASSQVGGGPYEQYF. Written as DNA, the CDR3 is TGCGCCAGCAGCCAAGTTGGCGGGGGTCCCTACGAGCAGTACTTC.

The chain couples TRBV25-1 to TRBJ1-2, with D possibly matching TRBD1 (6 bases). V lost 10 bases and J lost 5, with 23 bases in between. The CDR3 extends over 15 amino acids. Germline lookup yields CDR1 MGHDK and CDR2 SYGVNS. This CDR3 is CATEGGGPGEYGYTF. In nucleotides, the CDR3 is TGTGCCACCGAAGGGGGGGGGCCGGGGGAGTATGGCTACACCTTC.

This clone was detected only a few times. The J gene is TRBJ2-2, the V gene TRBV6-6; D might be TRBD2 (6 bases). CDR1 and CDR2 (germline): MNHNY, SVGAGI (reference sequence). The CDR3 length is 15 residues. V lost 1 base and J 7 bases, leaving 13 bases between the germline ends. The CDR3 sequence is CASSYFSGPLGELFF. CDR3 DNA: TGTGCCAGCAGTTACTTTAGCGGACCGCTCGGGGAGCTGTTTTTT.

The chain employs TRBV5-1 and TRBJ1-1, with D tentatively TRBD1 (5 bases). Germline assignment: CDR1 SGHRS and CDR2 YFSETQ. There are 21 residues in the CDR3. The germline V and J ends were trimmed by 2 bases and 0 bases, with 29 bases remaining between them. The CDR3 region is CASSFGYHAIQGETMNTEAFF. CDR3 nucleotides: TGCGCCAGCAGCTTCGGATATCACGCTATACAAGGGGAAACCATGAACACTGAAGCTTTCTTT.

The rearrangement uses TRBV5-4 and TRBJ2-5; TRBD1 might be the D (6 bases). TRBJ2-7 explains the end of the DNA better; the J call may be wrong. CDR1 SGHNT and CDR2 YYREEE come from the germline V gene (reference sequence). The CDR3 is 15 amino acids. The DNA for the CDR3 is TGTGCCATCTCGGGTAACGAACAGGGCCCCTACGAGCAGTACTTC. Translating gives CAISGNEQGPYEQYF.

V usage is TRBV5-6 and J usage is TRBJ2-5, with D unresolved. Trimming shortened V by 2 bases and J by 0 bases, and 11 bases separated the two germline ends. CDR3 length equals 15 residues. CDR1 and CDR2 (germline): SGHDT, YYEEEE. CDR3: CASSFGSPYQETQYF. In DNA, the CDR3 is TGTGCCAGCAGCTTCGGGTCACCGTACCAAGAGACCCAGTACTTC.

Written as DNA, the CDR3 is TGTGCCAGCAGACTCGGGACAGCCTATGGCTACACCTTC. Residues: CASRLGTAYGYTF. J is TRBJ1-2 and V is TRBV5-4, with 7 bases that match TRBD1. CDR3 size: 13 residues. The trim removed 5 bases at V and 4 bases at J, leaving 5 bases unmatched. Germline-derived CDR1 and CDR2 are SGHNT and YYREEE (reference sequence).

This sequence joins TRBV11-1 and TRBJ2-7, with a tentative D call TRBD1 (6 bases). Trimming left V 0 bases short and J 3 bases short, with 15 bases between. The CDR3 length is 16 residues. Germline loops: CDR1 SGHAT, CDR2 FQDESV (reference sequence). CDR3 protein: CASSLATGQVGYEQYF. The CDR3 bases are TGTGCCAGCAGCTTAGCCACAGGGCAGGTGGGCTACGAGCAGTACTTC.

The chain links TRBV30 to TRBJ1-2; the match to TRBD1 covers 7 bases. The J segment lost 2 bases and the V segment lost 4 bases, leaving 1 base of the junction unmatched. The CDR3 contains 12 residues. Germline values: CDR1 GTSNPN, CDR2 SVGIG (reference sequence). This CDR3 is CAWIRGNYGYTF. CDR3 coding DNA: TGTGCCTGGATCAGGGGGAACTATGGCTACACCTTC.

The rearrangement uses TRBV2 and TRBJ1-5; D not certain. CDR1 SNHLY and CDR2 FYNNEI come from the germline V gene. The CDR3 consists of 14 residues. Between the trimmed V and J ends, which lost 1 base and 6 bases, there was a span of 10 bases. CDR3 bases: TGTGCCAGCAGTGAAGTGACCCGCGGTCAGCCCCAGCATTTT. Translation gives CASSEVTRGQPQHF.

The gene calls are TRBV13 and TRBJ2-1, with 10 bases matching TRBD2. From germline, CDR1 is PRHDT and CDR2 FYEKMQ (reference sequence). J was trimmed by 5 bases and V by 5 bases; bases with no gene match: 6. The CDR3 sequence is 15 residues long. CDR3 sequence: CASSPTSGAHNEQFF. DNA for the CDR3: TGTGCCAGCAGCCCCACTAGCGGGGCTCACAATGAGCAGTTCTTC. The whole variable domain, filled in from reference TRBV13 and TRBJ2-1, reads AAGVIQSPRHLIKEKRETATLKCYPIPRHDTVYWYQQGPGQDPQFLISFYEKMQSDKGSIPDRFSAQQFSDYHSELNMSSLELGDSALYFCASSPTSGAHNEQFFGPGTRLTVL.

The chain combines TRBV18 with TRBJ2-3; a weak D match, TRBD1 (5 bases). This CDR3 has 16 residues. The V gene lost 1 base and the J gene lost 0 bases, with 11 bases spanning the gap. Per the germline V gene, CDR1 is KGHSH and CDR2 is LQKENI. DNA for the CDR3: TGTGCCAGCTCACCACTGTTCGCAGGGAGCACAGATACGCAGTATTTT. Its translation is CASSPLFAGSTDTQYF.

In nucleotides, the CDR3 is TGTGCCAGCAGCAAGGACAGGGGCGATCAGCCCCAGCATTTT. This encodes CASSKDRGDQPQHF. This chain links TRBV7-9 with TRBJ1-5; TRBD1 aligns across 9 bases. After removal of 5 bases from V and 5 bases from J, the junction contained 4 bases not matched to a gene. The length of the CDR3 is 14 residues. The V gene's germline CDR1 is SEHNR and CDR2 FQNEAQ (reference sequence).